Listed here are 19 T cell receptor beta chains from one sample, sequenced in a study of blood T cell repertoires in COVID-19. The assay was immunoSEQ multiplex PCR, and TCRdb's table has in-frame clones only and misses some. This sample has 150,000 to 200,000 clones, with 76% found just once. The sequencing input was PBMCs or T cells enriched from blood (not recorded which). These receptors originate from a woman aged 45-59 years with acute COVID-19.

The chain recombines TRBV7-3 with TRBJ2-1; 7 bases are shared with TRBD1. The V segment lost 5 bases and the J segment 6 bases; nucleotides outside the gene matches: 10. This CDR3 is 15 amino acids long. Looked up from germline, CDR1 is SGHTA and CDR2 is FQGTGA. In nucleotides, the CDR3 is TGTGCCAGCAGCAAATGGTCACAGGGGACCAATGAGCAGTTCTTC. Residues: CASSKWSQGTNEQFF.

This clone was seen a few times. V and J are TRBV10-1 and TRBJ2-2; 8 bases align to TRBD2. The CDR3 is 16 residues long. In germline, CDR1 is WNHNN, CDR2 SYGVQD (reference sequence). V was clipped by 0 bases and J by 5 bases; unmatched bases: 5. CDR3 nucleotide sequence: TGCGCCAGCAGTGAGTCGCGGGGGGTTCAGACCGGGGAGCTGTTTTTT. Translated: CASSESRGVQTGELFF.

J is TRBJ2-2 and V is TRBV9, with 8 bases aligning to TRBD2. The germline CDR1 and CDR2 sequences are SGDLS and YYNGEE. CDR3 length: 16 residues. V trimming: 8 bases; J trimming: 0 bases; junction bases outside the gene matches: 9. The CDR3, as DNA: TGTGCCAGTGGAGCGGGAGAGAGACCGAACACCGGGGAGCTGTTTTTT. The encoded protein is CASGAGERPNTGELFF.

V is TRBV19 and J is TRBJ1-2; 9 bases fit TRBD1. This CDR3 is built from 18 residues. The J segment lost 2 bases and the V segment lost 2 bases, leaving 12 bases of the junction unmatched. Germline V gives CDR1 LNHDA, CDR2 SQIVND (reference sequence). CDR3 residues: CASSILGQGTYLNYGYTF. CDR3 coding DNA: TGTGCCAGTAGTATACTCGGACAGGGGACTTACCTAAACTATGGCTACACCTTC.

The genes are TRBV25-1 and TRBJ1-3; a weak D match, TRBD1 (5 bases). The V end lost 1 base, the J end lost 4 bases, and 14 bases lay between the germline ends. Germline V CDR1 and CDR2: MGHDK, SYGVNS. The CDR3 is 16 residues long. Here the CDR3 DNA reads TGTGCCAGCAGTGAATCAACTCAGGGTTACGGAAACACCATATATTTT. Encoded protein: CASSESTQGYGNTIYF.

The gene calls are TRBV11-2 and TRBJ1-2, with 7 bases fitting TRBD1. This CDR3 has 16 amino acids. V shed 2 bases and J 6 bases; nucleotides not matched to a gene: 12. CDR1 and CDR2 from the germline V gene are SGHAT and FQNNGV. The chain's CDR3 is CASSLTTGTVPDGYTF. As DNA, the CDR3 is TGTGCCAGCAGCTTAACGACCGGGACAGTCCCAGATGGCTACACCTTC.

As to this clone: Additional DNA sequences in this sample encode the identical CDR3. V usage is TRBV5-1 and J usage is TRBJ2-2; 10 bases agree with TRBD2. Germline loops: CDR1 SGHRS, CDR2 YFSETQ. The CDR3 totals 15 residues. Unmatched junction bases numbered 4, after V lost 2 bases and J lost 6 bases. This CDR3 reads CASSLAGGRAGELFF. CDR3 nucleotides: TGCGCCAGCAGCTTAGCGGGGGGGCGTGCCGGGGAGCTGTTTTTT.

The chain joins TRBV4-1 to TRBJ2-5; D is uncertain. The germline V gene has CDR1 MGHRA and CDR2 YSYEKL. V lost 4 bases to trimming and J lost 5 bases, with 14 bases between them. This CDR3 is 14 amino acids long. In DNA, the CDR3 is TGCGCCAGCAGCCCACAGACCCTCTCGGAGACCCAGTACTTC. Protein product: CASSPQTLSETQYF.

This chain links TRBV27 with TRBJ1-2; D gene ambiguous. Germline V CDR1 and CDR2: MNHEY, SMNVEV (reference sequence). Trimming cost V 0 bases and J 4 bases, with 9 bases left between them. The CDR3 extends over 14 amino acids. Here the CDR3 DNA reads TGTGCCAGCAGTTTATCCTCGGGTGGCTATGGCTACACCTTC. Its protein is CASSLSSGGYGYTF.

The chain employs TRBV25-1 and TRBJ1-2, with a tentative D call TRBD1 (5 bases). The CDR3 length is 12 residues. The ends were cut back, 6 bases at V and 3 bases at J, with 8 bases in the middle. Germline CDR1 is MGHDK and CDR2 is SYGVNS. The CDR3 DNA reads TGTGCCAGCAGAACAGGTTACTATGGCTACACCTTC. It encodes CASRTGYYGYTF.

The CDR3 DNA is TGCAGCGTTGGGGGGACAGAAAGGAACACCGGGGAGCTGTTTTTT. Amino acid sequence: CSVGGTERNTGELFF. The rearrangement joins TRBV29-1 to TRBJ2-2; 7 bases fit TRBD1. This CDR3 contains 15 residues. Germline V CDR1 and CDR2: SQVTM, ANQGSEA. With 4 bases clipped from V and 1 base from J, the junction kept 6 bases outside the gene matches.

The rearrangement uses TRBV19 and TRBJ1-1, with TRBD1 identical over 10 bases. With 4 bases clipped from V and 5 bases from J, the junction kept 13 bases outside the gene matches. Germline CDR1 reads LNHDA; CDR2 reads SQIVND (reference sequence). This CDR3 is 17 amino acids long. CDR3 nucleotides: TGTGCCAGTAGTAAGGAGACCGGGGGACAGGGGCGTACTGAAGCTTTCTTT. Its translation is CASSKETGGQGRTEAFF.

The J gene is TRBJ2-1, the V gene TRBV6-5, with no clear D. Per germline, CDR1 MNHEY and CDR2 SVGAGI. V was pared by 4 bases and J by 0 bases, with 7 bases between. The CDR3 runs 14 residues. The CDR3 loop reads CASSFRSSYNEQFF. CDR3 in DNA: TGTGCCAGCAGTTTCAGGTCCTCCTACAATGAGCAGTTCTTC.

This clone was detected a few times. The chain employs TRBV4-2 and TRBJ2-3; D possibly corresponds to TRBD2 (6 bases). The CDR3 loop spans 16 amino acids. V lost 0 bases to trimming and J lost 3 bases, with 13 bases between them. Germline V gene data show CDR1 as LGHNA and CDR2 as YNFKEQ. CDR3 nucleotides: TGTGCCAGCAGCCAAGATCTGAGACTAGGAACAGATACGCAGTATTTT. Translating it yields CASSQDLRLGTDTQYF.

In DNA, the CDR3 is TGTGCCACCAGTGATCCCGCCGGGAGCAAAAGCTCCTACAATGAGCAGTTCTTC. This gives the protein CATSDPAGSKSSYNEQFF. This chain joins TRBV24-1 and TRBJ2-1; maybe TRBD2 (6 bases). Germline V lookup: CDR1 KGHDR, CDR2 SFDVKD. This CDR3 comprises 18 residues. Trimming cost V 3 bases and J 0 bases, with 17 bases left between them.

The chain employs TRBV19 and TRBJ1-5; no clear D. This CDR3 spans 16 amino acids. The ends were cut back, 0 bases at V and 4 bases at J, with 13 bases in the middle. Looked up from germline, CDR1 is LNHDA and CDR2 is SQIVND (reference sequence). The CDR3 here is CASSIENARRNQPQHF. The DNA of the CDR3 is TGTGCCAGTAGTATAGAAAACGCCCGGAGGAATCAGCCCCAGCATTTT.

The J gene is TRBJ1-4, the V gene TRBV28; TRBD1 aligns across 9 bases. CDR3 length: 13 residues. V dropped 10 bases and J dropped 7; count of bases not matched to a gene: 7. From germline, CDR1 is MDHEN and CDR2 SYDVKM. The CDR3 bases are TGTGCCACCTTACAGGGGGCGACTGAAAAACTGTTTTTT. Translation: CATLQGATEKLFF.

This clone has just a few counts. The rearrangement links TRBV4-3 to TRBJ2-2; 12 bases are shared with TRBD1. This CDR3 spans 17 amino acids. V shed 4 bases, J shed 8 bases, and the junction held 11 bases outside the gene matches. The germline V gene has CDR1 LGHNA and CDR2 YSLEER. The CDR3 bases are TGCGCCAGCAGCCTATCACCGGGACAGGGGGCGCCTGGGGAGCTGTTTTTT. Protein product: CASSLSPGQGAPGELFF.

This chain's CDR3 is CASSQGLGENTIYF. The CDR3 DNA sequence: TGCGCCAGCAGCCAAGGTTTGGGAGAAAACACCATATATTTT. The chain links TRBV4-3 to TRBJ1-3; D unclear. Germline lookup yields CDR1 LGHNA and CDR2 YSLEER. V was trimmed by 1 base and J by 6 bases, leaving 10 bases between them. CDR3 length: 14 amino acids.